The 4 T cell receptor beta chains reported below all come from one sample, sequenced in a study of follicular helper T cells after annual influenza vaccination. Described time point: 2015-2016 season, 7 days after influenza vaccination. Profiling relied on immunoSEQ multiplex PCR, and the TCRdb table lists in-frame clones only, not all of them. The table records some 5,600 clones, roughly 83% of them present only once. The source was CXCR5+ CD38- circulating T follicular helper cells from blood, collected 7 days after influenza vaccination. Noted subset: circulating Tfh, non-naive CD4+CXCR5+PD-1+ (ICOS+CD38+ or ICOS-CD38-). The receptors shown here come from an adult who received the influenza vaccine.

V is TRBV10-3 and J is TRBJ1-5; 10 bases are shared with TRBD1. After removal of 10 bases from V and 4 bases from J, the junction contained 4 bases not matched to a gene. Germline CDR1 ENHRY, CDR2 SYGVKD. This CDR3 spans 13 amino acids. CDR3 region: CATGTGVNQPQHF. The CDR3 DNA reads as TGTGCCACCGGGACAGGGGTGAATCAGCCCCAGCATTTT.

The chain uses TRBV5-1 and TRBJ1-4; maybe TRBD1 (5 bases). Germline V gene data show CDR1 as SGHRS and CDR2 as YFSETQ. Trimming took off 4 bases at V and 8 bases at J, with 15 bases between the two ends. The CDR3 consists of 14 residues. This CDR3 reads CASSPTVGREKLFF. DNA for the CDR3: TGCGCCAGCAGCCCGACAGTAGGGAGGGAAAAACTGTTTTTT.

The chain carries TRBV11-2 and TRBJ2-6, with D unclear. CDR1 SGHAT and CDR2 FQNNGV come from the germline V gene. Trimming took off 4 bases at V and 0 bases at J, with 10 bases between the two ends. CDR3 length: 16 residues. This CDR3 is CASSSSAGSGANVLTF. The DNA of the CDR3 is TGTGCCAGCAGCTCTTCAGCCGGCTCTGGGGCCAACGTCCTGACTTTC.

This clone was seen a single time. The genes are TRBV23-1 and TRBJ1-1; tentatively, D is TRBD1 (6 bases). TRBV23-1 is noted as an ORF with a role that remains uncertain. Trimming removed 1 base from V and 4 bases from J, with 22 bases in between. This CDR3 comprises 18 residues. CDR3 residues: CASSQFINRGGGGTEAFF. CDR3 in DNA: TGCGCCAGCAGTCAATTTATCAACCGTGGGGGGGGCGGCACTGAAGCTTTCTTT.